The 26 T cell receptor beta chains below were found in one sample sequenced in a study of identical twins. TCRdb re-called the 5' RACE reads through MiXCR, storing one row per CDR3 protein. The data show roughly 250,000 distinct CDR3 sequences, roughly 7% seen once. The same sample was also studied in work on yellow fever vaccine responses in identical twins.

The specimen was memory (CD45RO+) T cells sorted from blood. Receptors were obtained from a woman aged 18-35 years in good health.

The J gene is TRBJ1-6, the V gene TRBV20-1, with D uncertain. Trimming took 1 base from V and 6 from J, leaving 10 bases between them. From germline, CDR1 is DFQATT and CDR2 SNEGSKA (reference sequence). The CDR3 runs 14 residues. The CDR3 loop is CSARVHGGNSPLHF. DNA for the CDR3: TGCAGTGCTAGAGTCCATGGAGGTAATTCACCCCTCCACTTT.

V is TRBV6-2 or TRBV6-3 and J is TRBJ2-6; D is undetermined. The germline CDR1 and CDR2 sequences are MNHEY and SVGEGT. The CDR3 runs 15 residues. V lost 2 bases to trimming and J lost 4 bases, with 9 bases between them. The CDR3 nucleotides are TGTGCCAGCAGTTACCTAGGGTGGGGGGCCAACGTCCTGACTTTC. The encoded protein is CASSYLGWGANVLTF.

The chain links TRBV5-8 to TRBJ2-1; D gene ambiguous. CDR1 and CDR2 (germline): SGHTS, YDEGEE. The CDR3 extends over 12 amino acids. The V end was cut by 5 bases, the J end by 10 bases, with 13 bases between. The CDR3 spells CASRFSMLEQFF. The CDR3 nucleotides read TGTGCCAGCAGGTTCTCTATGCTGGAGCAGTTCTTC.

This clonotype was observed many times. The chain carries TRBV7-8 and TRBJ2-2; TRBD1 matches 9 bases. CDR1 and CDR2 from the germline V gene are SGHVS and FQNEAQ. The CDR3 totals 16 residues. The junction had 4 bases not matched to a gene; V was cut back by 2 bases and J by 3 bases. CDR3 loop: CASSLLTGGDTGELFF. CDR3 in DNA: TGTGCCAGCAGCTTACTCACAGGGGGCGACACCGGGGAGCTGTTTTTT.

The J gene is TRBJ1-1, the V gene TRBV28; TRBD1 might be the D (6 bases). Deletions cut 4 bases from V and 8 bases from J, with 17 bases between. CDR1 and CDR2 (germline): MDHEN, SYDVKM. This CDR3 spans 14 amino acids. In DNA, the CDR3 is TGTGCCAGCAGTTGGGGGGCCGGGTTCCCCGAAGCTTTCTTT. Amino acids: CASSWGAGFPEAFF.

This clonotype was observed at least ten times. The V gene is TRBV24-1, the J gene TRBJ2-1; D may be TRBD2 (5 bases). From germline, CDR1 is KGHDR and CDR2 SFDVKD. CDR3 length: 13 residues. V lost 2 bases and J 5 bases, leaving 6 bases between the germline ends. The CDR3 loop reads CATSDWRNNEQFF. CDR3 nucleotides: TGTGCCACCAGTGATTGGAGGAACAATGAGCAGTTCTTC.

In this sample, this clonotype turned up a few times. This sequence joins TRBV20-1 and TRBJ2-1; D not certain. This CDR3 is 15 amino acids long. V was cut by 1 base and J by 9 bases, with 19 bases left in between. CDR1 and CDR2 (germline): DFQATT, SNEGSKA (reference sequence). The CDR3 DNA sequence: TGCAGTGCTAGAGTAATCCAGGTGGACGTGGGTGAGCAGTTCTTC. Residues: CSARVIQVDVGEQFF.

This clonotype appeared many times. The V gene is TRBV5-1, the J gene TRBJ2-7, with D possibly being TRBD1 (5 bases). Germline V gene data show CDR1 as SGHRS and CDR2 as YFSETQ. The germline V and J ends were trimmed by 5 bases and 1 base, with 22 bases remaining between them. The CDR3 extends over 17 amino acids. CDR3 nucleotide sequence: TGCGCCAGCAGGGGATCAGGGTACAGGCACCTTTCCTACGAGCAGTACGTC. Its protein product is CASRGSGYRHLSYEQYV.

This clonotype has a count of ten or more. The chain combines TRBV6-2 or TRBV6-3 with TRBJ1-1; D perhaps matches TRBD1 (5 bases). Per germline, CDR1 MNHEY and CDR2 SVGEGT. Deletions cut 10 bases from V and 0 bases from J, with 15 bases between. CDR3 length: 14 residues. The CDR3 reads CATLRGSMNTEAFF. DNA for the CDR3: TGTGCCACCCTTAGGGGCAGCATGAACACTGAAGCTTTCTTT.

V and J are TRBV18 and TRBJ1-1; D possibly corresponds to TRBD1 (5 bases). Germline CDR1 and CDR2: KGHSH and LQKENI. This CDR3 contains 15 residues. V was trimmed by 3 bases and J by 5 bases, leaving 16 bases between them. CDR3 nucleotide sequence: TGTGCCAGCTCACCCATACGGGGGGTAGGGACTGAAGCTTTCTTT. Translating it yields CASSPIRGVGTEAFF.

This clonotype was counted at least ten times. The chain uses TRBV29-1 and TRBJ2-3; 7 bases agree with TRBD2. Germline CDR1 reads SQVTM; CDR2 reads ANQGSEA. CDR3 size: 13 residues. Trimming at V came to 3 bases and at J to 4 bases, leaving 4 bases not matched to a gene. In DNA form, the CDR3 reads TGCAGCGTTGATAGAAGCGGGGCAGATACGCAGTATTTT. It translates to CSVDRSGADTQYF.

This clonotype has a handful of counts. Written as DNA, the CDR3 is TGTGCCAGCAGCAAGGGACTACCGGGGACCCAGTACTTC. Translating gives CASSKGLPGTQYF. The V and J genes are TRBV7-6 and TRBJ2-5, with 7 bases fitting TRBD2. The V segment lost 5 bases and the J segment 7 bases; nucleotides outside the gene matches: 7. The germline V gene encodes CDR1 SGHVS and CDR2 FNYEAQ. This CDR3 comprises 13 residues.

This chain links TRBV4-2 with TRBJ2-7, with D possibly called TRBD1 or TRBD2 (5 bases each). The V gene's germline CDR1 is LGHNA and CDR2 YNFKEQ. V was clipped by 4 bases and J by 2 bases, with 9 bases between them. The CDR3 consists of 13 residues. In DNA form, the CDR3 reads TGTGCCAGCAGCCGGGACGGTACCTACGAGCAGTACGTC. It translates to CASSRDGTYEQYV.

The rearrangement links TRBV5-1 to TRBJ1-3, with 7 bases fitting TRBD1. V lost 4 bases and J lost 0; bases outside the gene matches: 4. CDR1 is SGHRS, CDR2 YFSETQ, per germline. The CDR3 is made up of 15 amino acids. The CDR3, as DNA: TGCGCCAGCAGCGAGGACAGGACCTCTGGAAACACCATATATTTT. Its translation is CASSEDRTSGNTIYF. Drawing the rest from reference TRBV5-1 and TRBJ1-3, the complete variable domain is KAGVTQTPRYLIKTRGQQVTLSCSPISGHRSVSWYQQTPGQGLQFLFEYFSETQRNKGNFPGRFSGRQFSNSRSEMNVSTLELGDSALYLCASSEDRTSGNTIYFGEGSWLTVV.

This clonotype was seen more than once but under ten times. This chain joins TRBV27 and TRBJ2-1, with TRBD1 as a possible D gene (6 bases). Germline loops: CDR1 MNHEY, CDR2 SMNVEV (reference sequence). The ends were cut back, 4 bases at V and 7 bases at J, with 11 bases in the middle. The CDR3 contains 13 residues. Here the CDR3 DNA reads TGTGCCAGCAGTTGGACAGTACGAAATGAGCAGTTCTTC. Its protein product is CASSWTVRNEQFF.

V is TRBV29-1 and J is TRBJ2-1, with a tentative D call TRBD2 (5 bases). Germline-derived CDR1 and CDR2 are SQVTM and ANQGSEA. The CDR3 consists of 10 residues. The CDR3 protein is CSLGNNEQFF. CDR3 DNA sequence: TGCAGTCTCGGGAACAATGAGCAGTTCTTC.

This chain uses TRBV3-1 with TRBJ2-5; 9 bases line up with TRBD1. Germline trimming cut 1 base from V and 7 bases from J; bases unmatched to any gene: 7. The germline V gene has CDR1 LGHDT and CDR2 YNNKEL (reference sequence). The length of the CDR3 is 15 residues. CDR3 coding DNA: TGTGCCAGCAGCCAAGGAGGACAGGGGACCGGGACCCAGTACTTC. This codes for CASSQGGQGTGTQYF.

The sample holds many counts of this clonotype. This chain links TRBV20-1 with TRBJ2-1; tentatively, D is TRBD1 (5 bases). Looked up from germline, CDR1 is DFQATT and CDR2 is SNEGSKA (reference sequence). Trimming took 6 bases from V and 4 from J, leaving 13 bases between them. CDR3 size: 13 residues. The CDR3 sequence is CSATKAGYNEQFF. The CDR3 coding sequence is TGCAGTGCAACAAAAGCAGGGTACAATGAGCAGTTCTTC.

The chain links TRBV2 to TRBJ2-7, with D tentatively TRBD2 (6 bases). CDR3 length: 15 amino acids. V was clipped by 6 bases and J by 2 bases, with 17 bases between them. CDR1 is SNHLY and CDR2 is FYNNEI in the germline V gene. CDR3 amino acids: CASSGGAGSTYEQYF. Written as DNA, the CDR3 is TGTGCCAGCAGCGGCGGGGCGGGATCAACCTACGAGCAGTACTTC. The full variable domain, its missing parts supplied by reference TRBV2 and TRBJ2-7, is EPEVTQTPSHQVTQMGQEVILRCVPISNHLYFYWYRQILGQKVEFLVSFYNNEISEKSEIFDDQFSVERPDGSNFTLKIRSTKLEDSAMYFCASSGGAGSTYEQYFGPGTRLTVT.

CDR3 loop: CASRLGHFTDTQYF. The CDR3 DNA reads as TGTGCCAGCAGATTGGGGCATTTCACAGATACGCAGTATTTT. The V call is TRBV3-1, the J call TRBJ2-3; D may be TRBD1 (5 bases). V was pared by 6 bases and J by 2 bases, with 12 bases between. Germline V gene data show CDR1 as LGHDT and CDR2 as YNNKEL (reference sequence). This CDR3 contains 14 residues.

This clonotype was seen at least ten times. This rearrangement joins TRBV12-3 or TRBV12-4 to TRBJ2-7; D possibly corresponds to TRBD2 (6 bases). This CDR3 contains 14 residues. The V end was cut by 6 bases, the J end by 2 bases, with 14 bases between. The CDR3 sequence: CASSQQPGAYEQYF. The CDR3 bases are TGTGCCAGCAGCCAGCAGCCGGGGGCCTACGAGCAGTACTTC.

This clonotype occurred many times. CDR3 nucleotides: TGTGCCAGCAGCCATGGGGACAGGGGATTTGAAAAACTGTTTTTT. Residues: CASSHGDRGFEKLFF. This rearrangement joins TRBV14 to TRBJ1-4; 10 nucleotides match TRBD1. The V gene's germline CDR1 is SGHDN and CDR2 FVKESK. The CDR3 has 15 residues. The ends lost 3 bases at V and 7 bases at J; junction bases unmatched: 5.

This clonotype occurred a few times. V and J are TRBV3-1 and TRBJ1-1, with a possible D match to TRBD1 (6 bases). This CDR3 has 15 residues. Per germline, CDR1 LGHDT and CDR2 YNNKEL (reference sequence). The V end lost 4 bases, the J end lost 4 bases, and 16 bases lay between the germline ends. The CDR3 loop reads CASSPLQGPRTEAFF. The CDR3 nucleotides are TGTGCCAGCAGCCCCCTACAGGGCCCACGCACTGAAGCTTTCTTT.

This clonotype appeared many times. The chain carries TRBV19 and TRBJ2-2; D uncertain. The ends were cut back, 3 bases at V and 0 bases at J, with 11 bases in the middle. Germline-derived CDR1 and CDR2 are LNHDA and SQIVND (reference sequence). The CDR3 loop spans 16 amino acids. In DNA, the CDR3 is TGTGCCAGTAGTATGACCATACCCCCGAACACCGGGGAGCTGTTTTTT. Encoded protein: CASSMTIPPNTGELFF.

A few counts support this clonotype. V usage is TRBV29-1 and J usage is TRBJ2-3; tentatively, D is TRBD2 (6 bases). Germline values: CDR1 SQVTM, CDR2 ANQGSEA. This CDR3 spans 14 amino acids. V gave up 3 bases and J gave up 3 bases, with 13 bases separating them. The CDR3, as DNA: TGCAGCGTTGACGGGAGATATGGGACAGATACGCAGTATTTT. As protein: CSVDGRYGTDTQYF.

The CDR3 sequence is CSARDPANVLTF. CDR3 coding DNA: TGCAGTGCTAGAGACCCAGCCAACGTCCTGACTTTC. The chain recombines TRBV20-1 with TRBJ2-6, with D hard to call. This CDR3 comprises 12 residues. V lost 0 bases, J lost 7 bases, and 4 bases lay in between. CDR1 is DFQATT and CDR2 is SNEGSKA in the germline V gene (reference sequence).